The next 26 T cell receptor beta chains were all read from a single sample in a study of blood T cell repertoires in COVID-19. The data were produced by immunoSEQ multiplex PCR, yet TCRdb's version contains in-frame clones alone and is incomplete. This table holds 240,000 or so clones, approximately 86% found once. The sample was PBMCs or T cells enriched from blood (not recorded which). Source of these receptors: a woman aged 40 to 49 with acute COVID-19.

J is TRBJ1-6 and V is TRBV7-2; 8 positions match TRBD1. The germline CDR1 and CDR2 sequences are SGHTA and FQGNSA. The CDR3 is 15 residues long. Losses at the gene ends were 2 bases for V and 5 bases for J; bases not matched to a gene: 2. Here the CDR3 DNA reads TGTGCCAGCAGCTTACCGACAGGGGATAATTCACCCCTCCACTTT. It codes for CASSLPTGDNSPLHF. Full variable domain (remainder filled in from reference TRBV7-2 and TRBJ1-6): GAGVSQSPSNKVTEKGKDVELRCDPISGHTALYWYRQSLGQGLEFLIYFQGNSAPDKSGLPSDRFSAERTGGSVSTLTIQRTQQEDSAVYLCASSLPTGDNSPLHFGNGTRLTVT.

The chain couples TRBV14 to TRBJ1-1; 9 bases align to TRBD1. From germline, CDR1 is SGHDN and CDR2 FVKESK. The CDR3 loop spans 15 amino acids. V was clipped by 3 bases and J by 1 base; unmatched bases: 3. DNA of the CDR3: TGTGCCAGCAGCCAGGGGACAGGGCGGAACACTGAAGCTTTCTTT. Amino acids: CASSQGTGRNTEAFF.

About this clone: The same CDR3 arises from other DNA sequences in this sample as well. CDR3 DNA sequence: TGCGCCAGCAGCTTGGTCTCAGGTTCAAGCACAGATACGCAGTATTTT. The encoded protein is CASSLVSGSSTDTQYF. The chain recombines TRBV5-1 with TRBJ2-3, with unresolved D. Trimming left V 0 bases short and J 0 bases short, with 11 bases between. Germline values: CDR1 SGHRS, CDR2 YFSETQ. This CDR3 region has 16 residues.

This clone has just a few counts. This chain uses TRBV7-8 with TRBJ2-7, with a weak D call TRBD1 (8 bases). Germline values: CDR1 SGHVS, CDR2 FQNEAQ. This CDR3 is 18 amino acids long. V was trimmed by 1 base and J by 5 bases, leaving 24 bases between them. CDR3 coding DNA: TGTGCCAGCAGCTTAGGTCCAGGGGGCAACGGGAGGTCCCACGAGCAGTACTTC. Protein sequence: CASSLGPGGNGRSHEQYF.

This sequence joins TRBV7-2 and TRBJ1-1; D is undetermined. Germline CDR1 reads SGHTA; CDR2 reads FQGNSA. Trimming removed 5 bases from V and 4 bases from J, with 17 bases in between. The CDR3 spans 15 residues. CDR3 sequence (DNA): TGTGCCAGCAGCCTGAGGGCCCCGGAGTTCACTGAAGCTTTCTTT. It is translated as CASSLRAPEFTEAFF.

CDR3 DNA sequence: TGTGCCTGGAGTGGCTCTAGCCAAGAGACCCAGTACTTC. It translates to CAWSGSSQETQYF. The V and J genes are TRBV30 and TRBJ2-5; no firm D call. The CDR3 length is 13 residues. Germline CDR1 reads GTSNPN; CDR2 reads SVGIG (reference sequence). The ends were cut back, 1 base at V and 1 base at J, with 7 bases in the middle. Filled out from reference TRBV30 and TRBJ2-5, the complete variable domain reads SQTIHQWPATLVQPVGSPLSLECTVEGTSNPNLYWYRQAAGRGLQLLFYSVGIGQISSEVPQNLSASRPQDRQFILSSKKLLLSDSGFYLCAWSGSSQETQYFGPGTRLLVL.

This clone was picked up a small number of times. The chain has TRBV3-1 (or the pseudogene TRBV3-2) and TRBJ2-5; no clear D. The germline gives CDR1 LGHDT, CDR2 YNNKEL (reference sequence). Trimming removed 3 bases from V and 3 bases from J, with 8 bases in between. The CDR3 consists of 13 residues. CDR3 in amino acids: CASSQGSKETQYF. Here the CDR3 DNA reads TGTGCCAGCAGCCAGGGCAGTAAAGAGACCCAGTACTTC.

This chain uses TRBV11-3 with TRBJ2-5; maybe TRBD2 (6 bases). Trimming stripped 5 bases from V and 2 bases from J, with 18 bases between. The germline V gene encodes CDR1 SGHNT and CDR2 YENEEA. This CDR3 is built from 16 residues. The CDR3, as DNA: TGTGCCAGCAGCCCCGGAGTGGGGGGACGGCAAGAGACCCAGTACTTC. It yields the protein CASSPGVGGRQETQYF. Using reference TRBV11-3 and TRBJ2-5 for the parts outside the CDR3, the full variable domain is EAGVVQSPRYKIIEKKQPVAFWCNPISGHNTLYWYLQNLGQGPELLIRYENEEAVDDSQLPKDRFSAERLKGVDSTLKIQPAELGDSAVYLCASSPGVGGRQETQYFGPGTRLLVL.

CDR3 DNA sequence: TGTGCCAGCAGCTTAGATTCCAACGGGGAGCTGTTTTTT. It encodes CASSLDSNGELFF. The rearrangement joins TRBV11-2 to TRBJ2-2; D unclear. The germline V gene has CDR1 SGHAT and CDR2 FQNNGV. The ends were cut back, 0 bases at V and 7 bases at J, with 6 bases in the middle. The CDR3 totals 13 residues.

The rearrangement uses TRBV5-4 and TRBJ1-1; D gene ambiguous. The germline CDR1 and CDR2 sequences are SGHNT and YYREEE (reference sequence). CDR3 length: 13 amino acids. V was shortened by 0 bases and J by 4 bases, with 7 bases between the two germline ends. The CDR3 loop reads CASSLEHTTEAFF. CDR3 coding DNA: TGTGCCAGCAGCTTGGAACATACCACTGAAGCTTTCTTT.

The chain recombines TRBV6-1 with TRBJ1-2; a weak D match, TRBD1 (6 bases). The germline V gene encodes CDR1 MNHNS and CDR2 SASEGT. The V end was cut by 2 bases, the J end by 14 bases, with 21 bases between. This CDR3 comprises 14 residues. CDR3 sequence (DNA): TGTGCCAGCAGTGAAAGGGGGAGACTCTGGCTCGAGACCTTC. As protein: CASSERGRLWLETF.

This chain connects TRBV7-9 to TRBJ1-2; no clear D gene. The CDR3 loop spans 14 amino acids. Trimming stripped 1 base from V and 6 bases from J, with 12 bases between. Germline-derived CDR1 and CDR2 are SEHNR and FQNEAQ (reference sequence). In DNA, the CDR3 is TGTGCCAGCAGCTTAGACAGTCAGGCCGATGGCTACACCTTC. It yields the protein CASSLDSQADGYTF.

The chain carries TRBV7-3 and TRBJ2-1; 13 bases fit TRBD2. J was trimmed by 7 bases and V by 4 bases; bases with no gene match: 16. Germline V gives CDR1 SGHTA, CDR2 FQGTGA. CDR3 length: 19 residues. The CDR3 bases are TGTGCCAGCAGCTCTTGGGGACTAGCGGGACTCATTGGGGGGAATGAGCAGTTCTTC. Its translation: CASSSWGLAGLIGGNEQFF.

The chain has TRBV6-1 and TRBJ1-2, with D perhaps matching TRBD1 (6 bases). CDR1 and CDR2 from the germline V gene are MNHNS and SASEGT. This CDR3 contains 15 residues. V lost 2 bases to trimming and J lost 4 bases, with 14 bases between them. The DNA of the CDR3 is TGTGCCAGCAGTGAAAAGGCAGGGGAGGGCTATGGCTACACCTTC. Protein: CASSEKAGEGYGYTF.

The chain employs TRBV11-3 and TRBJ2-1; D remains ambiguous. The CDR3 is 11 residues long. Germline CDR1 is SGHNT and CDR2 is YENEEA. V was trimmed by 5 bases and J by 10 bases, leaving 9 bases between them. CDR3 sequence: CASSKNSEQFF. DNA of the CDR3: TGTGCCAGCAGCAAAAATAGCGAGCAGTTCTTC.

The chain employs TRBV19 and TRBJ1-5; D unresolved. The CDR3 is made up of 14 amino acids. Germline V gene lookup returns CDR1 LNHDA and CDR2 SQIVND (reference sequence). Trimming shortened V by 5 bases and J by 1 base, and 9 bases separated the two germline ends. The CDR3 region is CASSFWASNQPQHF. CDR3 sequence (DNA): TGTGCCAGTAGTTTTTGGGCCAGCAATCAGCCCCAGCATTTT.

The CDR3 loop is CASSRDYFEQYF. CDR3 in DNA: TGTGCCAGCAGCCGGGACTACTTCGAGCAGTACTTC. The rearrangement joins TRBV14 to TRBJ2-7, with 7 bases fitting TRBD2. Unmatched junction bases numbered 3, after V lost 4 bases and J lost 6 bases. The length of the CDR3 is 12 residues. Germline loops: CDR1 SGHDN, CDR2 FVKESK.

The CDR3 reads CASSLPSQSGISPLGGNEQFF. CDR3 DNA: TGTGCCAGCAGCTTACCTTCACAGAGCGGGATTTCCCCCCTTGGGGGCAATGAGCAGTTCTTC. The chain recombines TRBV7-6 with TRBJ2-1; TRBD2 matches at 7 bases. Germline V lookup: CDR1 SGHVS, CDR2 FNYEAQ. The V and J ends lost 2 bases and 6 bases, in that order; junction bases with no gene match: 25. The CDR3 contains 21 residues.

The V and J genes are TRBV7-8 and TRBJ2-2; 10 positions match TRBD2. CDR1 SGHVS and CDR2 FQNEAQ come from the germline V gene. After removal of 2 bases from V and 1 base from J, the junction contained 1 base not matched to a gene. The CDR3 is made up of 16 amino acids. CDR3 residues: CASSLRLAGNTGELFF. DNA of the CDR3: TGTGCCAGCAGCTTAAGACTAGCGGGGAACACCGGGGAGCTGTTTTTT.

In DNA form, the CDR3 reads TGCGCCAGCGGATTTGACAGAGCTCGCAATCAGCCCCAGCATTTT. Translation gives CASGFDRARNQPQHF. The chain recombines TRBV5-1 with TRBJ1-5; D perhaps matches TRBD1 (5 bases). The length of the CDR3 is 15 residues. Germline V CDR1 and CDR2: SGHRS, YFSETQ. V was cut by 7 bases and J by 2 bases, with 16 bases left in between.

This clone was seen repeatedly, ten times or more. The chain is built from TRBV2 and TRBJ2-7; the D is unclear. The CDR3 runs to 18 residues. Per the germline V gene, CDR1 is SNHLY and CDR2 is FYNNEI. The germline V and J ends were trimmed by 4 bases and 1 base, with 23 bases remaining between them. Written as DNA, the CDR3 is TGTGCCAGCAGTGTAAGTGAGGTTTCAGTAATTTGGTCCTACGAGCAGTACTTC. Its translation is CASSVSEVSVIWSYEQYF.

In the case of this clone: The sample carries other DNA sequences with the same CDR3. V usage is TRBV5-1 and J usage is TRBJ2-7, with a possible D match to TRBD1 (6 bases). This CDR3 region has 13 residues. Germline-derived CDR1 and CDR2 are SGHRS and YFSETQ. The ends were cut back, 2 bases at V and 4 bases at J, with 10 bases in the middle. CDR3 in DNA: TGCGCCAGCAGCTTCCAGGGGTCGTACGAGCAGTACTTC. This sequence encodes CASSFQGSYEQYF.

This clone was seen ten or more times. This chain's CDR3 is CASSMRAGGPPDTQYF. As DNA, the CDR3 is TGTGCCAGTAGTATGAGAGCGGGAGGGCCCCCAGATACGCAGTATTTT. V usage is TRBV19 and J usage is TRBJ2-3, with 10 bases lining up with TRBD2. This CDR3 comprises 16 residues. Looked up from germline, CDR1 is LNHDA and CDR2 is SQIVND (reference sequence). V gave up 3 bases and J gave up 4 bases; unmatched junction bases: 7.

The V gene is TRBV15, the J gene TRBJ2-4; 9 nucleotides agree with TRBD2. From germline, CDR1 is LNHNV and CDR2 YYDKDF (reference sequence). Germline trimming cut 0 bases from V and 1 base from J; bases unmatched to any gene: 7. The CDR3 runs 18 residues. This CDR3 is CATSREGGRAVAKNIQYF. CDR3 coding DNA: TGTGCCACCAGCAGAGAGGGCGGGAGGGCGGTGGCCAAAAACATTCAGTACTTC. The full variable domain, rest sourced from reference TRBV15 and TRBJ2-4, is DAMVIQNPRYQVTQFGKPVTLSCSQTLNHNVMYWYQQKSSQAPKLLFHYYDKDFNNEADTPDNFQSRRPNTSFCFLDIRSPGLGDTAMYLCATSREGGRAVAKNIQYFGAGTRLSVL.

The genes are TRBV13 and TRBJ1-1; D call uncertain. The ends were cut back, 1 base at V and 7 bases at J, with 4 bases in the middle. The CDR3 is 11 residues long. Germline CDR1 is PRHDT and CDR2 is FYEKMQ (reference sequence). CDR3 amino acids: CASSLASEAFF. The CDR3 DNA follows: TGTGCCAGCAGCTTAGCCAGTGAAGCTTTCTTT.

This chain joins TRBV30 and TRBJ1-4, with TRBD1 matching 7 bases. V shed 0 bases, J shed 3 bases, and the junction held 4 bases outside the gene matches. Germline lookup yields CDR1 GTSNPN and CDR2 SVGIG (reference sequence). This CDR3 region has 15 residues. The CDR3 DNA follows: TGTGCCTGGAGTGTACGGGACAGCCCTAATGAAAAACTGTTTTTT. It is translated as CAWSVRDSPNEKLFF.